These 29 T cell receptor beta chains originate from one sample sequenced in a study of blood T cell repertoires in COVID-19. TCRdb keeps only in-frame clones here, not all; method: immunoSEQ multiplex PCR. The sample holds roughly 45,000 clones, more than 80% seen once. The sequencing sample was made of peripheral blood. The receptors here all came from a man aged 55 to 70 with active COVID-19.

The genes are TRBV5-6 and TRBJ1-1; D gene uncertain. Germline V gene lookup returns CDR1 SGHDT and CDR2 YYEEEE. The CDR3 length is 14 residues. Trimming removed 0 bases at V and 1 base at J, with 7 bases between. As DNA, the CDR3 is TGTGCCAGCAGCTTGGCCTCCGGGAACACTGAAGCTTTCTTT. Protein sequence: CASSLASGNTEAFF. The full variable domain, with the rest looked up from reference TRBV5-6 and TRBJ1-1, is DAGVTQSPTHLIKTRGQQVTLRCSPKSGHDTVSWYQQALGQGPQFIFQYYEEEERQRGNFPDRFSGHQFPNYSSELNVNALLLGDSALYLCASSLASGNTEAFFGQGTRLTVV.

The rearrangement uses TRBV19 and TRBJ1-1, with 9 bases matching TRBD1. Germline loops: CDR1 LNHDA, CDR2 SQIVND (reference sequence). The CDR3 has 14 residues. V dropped 4 bases and J dropped 4; count of bases not matched to a gene: 4. The CDR3 sequence is CASSRQGDGTEAFF. CDR3 coding DNA: TGTGCCAGTAGTAGACAGGGGGATGGCACTGAAGCTTTCTTT. The full variable domain, its missing parts supplied by reference TRBV19 and TRBJ1-1, is DGGITQSPKYLFRKEGQNVTLSCEQNLNHDAMYWYRQDPGQGLRLIYYSQIVNDFQKGDIAEGYSVSREKKESFPLTVTSAQKNPTAFYLCASSRQGDGTEAFFGQGTRLTVV.

V gene TRBV30 combines with J gene TRBJ1-2; TRBD1 is a possible D gene (5 bases). V lost 0 bases to trimming and J lost 5 bases, with 16 bases between them. The germline gives CDR1 GTSNPN, CDR2 SVGIG (reference sequence). There are 15 residues in the CDR3. The CDR3 protein is CAWSVQQDPFYGYTF. As DNA, the CDR3 is TGTGCCTGGAGTGTACAACAGGACCCGTTTTATGGCTACACCTTC.

This chain joins TRBV5-6 and TRBJ2-5; 9 positions match TRBD1. The CDR3 loop spans 17 amino acids. V gave up 3 bases and J gave up 1 base; unmatched junction bases: 10. Germline CDR1 reads SGHDT; CDR2 reads YYEEEE. The chain's CDR3 is CASSSLGQGRFQETQYF. DNA of the CDR3: TGTGCCAGCAGCTCTCTTGGACAGGGGAGATTCCAAGAGACCCAGTACTTC.

J is TRBJ2-2 and V is TRBV7-9; D perhaps matches TRBD1 (5 bases). Per the germline V gene, CDR1 is SEHNR and CDR2 is FQNEAQ (reference sequence). There are 15 residues in the CDR3. The V end was cut by 10 bases, the J end by 7 bases, with 22 bases between. CDR3 coding DNA: TGTGCCACCGAGGACATGTGGGGTTATAGCGGGGAGCTGTTTTTT. Its translation: CATEDMWGYSGELFF.

The chain employs TRBV10-3 and TRBJ2-1, with D possibly being TRBD2 (6 bases). V was trimmed by 7 bases and J by 2 bases, leaving 9 bases between them. The germline V gene encodes CDR1 ENHRY and CDR2 SYGVKD. This CDR3 has 13 amino acids. CDR3 sequence: CAIKSSAYNEQFF. Here the CDR3 DNA reads TGTGCCATCAAATCTAGCGCCTACAATGAGCAGTTCTTC.

The genes are TRBV5-1 and TRBJ1-2; 8 bases map to TRBD1. V trimming: 1 base; J trimming: 1 base; junction bases outside the gene matches: 0. Per germline, CDR1 SGHRS and CDR2 YFSETQ. The CDR3 sequence is 14 residues long. The CDR3 here is CASSLTGGNYGYTF. As DNA, the CDR3 is TGCGCCAGCAGCTTGACAGGGGGTAACTATGGCTACACCTTC.

CDR3 nucleotide sequence: TGTGCCACGCAGGGGACGGCGTTTGAGCCCCAGCATTTT. This gives the protein CATQGTAFEPQHF. The chain carries TRBV24-1 and TRBJ1-5; weak D call: TRBD1 (6 bases). Germline loops: CDR1 KGHDR, CDR2 SFDVKD. The V and J ends lost 10 bases and 8 bases respectively, with 17 bases between them. This CDR3 contains 13 residues.

The chain is built from TRBV24-1 and TRBJ2-7, with 9 positions matching TRBD1. With 3 bases clipped from V and 2 bases from J, the junction kept 13 bases outside the gene matches. There are 18 residues in the CDR3. Per the germline V gene, CDR1 is KGHDR and CDR2 is SFDVKD. DNA for the CDR3: TGTGCCACCAGTGATCTTTTTTTGTCTCGGGACAGGGCCTACGAGCAGTACTTC. This gives the protein CATSDLFLSRDRAYEQYF.

The genes are TRBV28 and TRBJ2-5; 11 nucleotides line up with TRBD2. After removal of 2 bases from V and 1 base from J, the junction contained 6 bases not matched to a gene. The CDR3 covers 17 residues. Germline CDR1 reads MDHEN; CDR2 reads SYDVKM. The CDR3 sequence is CASSLPGTSGFQETQYF. The CDR3 DNA is TGTGCCAGCAGTTTACCCGGGACTAGCGGTTTCCAAGAGACCCAGTACTTC.

J is TRBJ2-2 and V is TRBV18, with a possible D match to TRBD1 (5 bases). Germline V gene data show CDR1 as KGHSH and CDR2 as LQKENI. Trimming took off 1 base at V and 4 bases at J, with 13 bases between the two ends. The CDR3 runs to 16 residues. For the CDR3, the DNA is TGTGCCAGCTCACCACGTCTTCAGGGATTCACCGGGGAGCTGTTTTTT. This codes for CASSPRLQGFTGELFF.

The genes are TRBV14 and TRBJ2-5; perhaps TRBD2 as D (5 bases). Per germline, CDR1 SGHDN and CDR2 FVKESK. The CDR3 is made up of 15 amino acids. The V gene lost 6 bases and the J gene lost 4 bases, with 18 bases spanning the gap. CDR3 loop: CASSPNLIGGETQYF. CDR3 sequence (DNA): TGTGCCAGCAGTCCGAACCTTATAGGAGGAGAGACCCAGTACTTC.

This rearrangement joins TRBV11-2 to TRBJ1-2; TRBD1 matches 8 bases. The V and J ends lost 6 bases and 6 bases, in that order; junction bases with no gene match: 12. The CDR3 runs 15 residues. CDR1 and CDR2 (germline): SGHAT, FQNNGV. CDR3 loop: CASSQRTGSVNGYTF. CDR3 nucleotide sequence: TGTGCCAGCAGTCAACGGACAGGGTCGGTAAATGGCTACACCTTC.

The chain has TRBV4-1 and TRBJ1-1; 7 nucleotides match TRBD1. Trimming cost V 3 bases and J 6 bases; bases outside gene matches: 7. The CDR3 totals 14 residues. The germline V gene encodes CDR1 MGHRA and CDR2 YSYEKL. CDR3 loop: CASSQPGQRAEAFF. As DNA, the CDR3 is TGCGCCAGCAGCCAGCCGGGACAGCGGGCTGAAGCTTTCTTT.

The chain links TRBV7-2 to TRBJ1-2; 8 positions agree with TRBD1. CDR3 size: 13 residues. V shed 5 bases, J shed 7 bases, and the junction held 6 bases outside the gene matches. Germline V lookup: CDR1 SGHTA, CDR2 FQGNSA. The CDR3 nucleotides read TGTGCCAGCAGCATGACAGGGGAGGGTGGCTACACCTTC. Amino acids: CASSMTGEGGYTF.

The V gene is TRBV24-1, the J gene TRBJ1-5, with D uncertain. V was pared by 9 bases and J by 4 bases, with 9 bases between. CDR3 length: 12 amino acids. In germline, CDR1 is KGHDR, CDR2 SFDVKD. For the CDR3, the DNA is TGTGCCACCCGAGACGGGAATCAGCCCCAGCATTTT. Translation: CATRDGNQPQHF.

This clone was counted only a few times. The V and J genes are TRBV15 and TRBJ2-5; TRBD1 agrees at 9 bases. The ends lost 6 bases at V and 4 bases at J; junction bases unmatched: 9. CDR3 length equals 15 residues. CDR1 and CDR2 from the germline V gene are LNHNV and YYDKDF (reference sequence). For the CDR3, the DNA is TGTGCCACCAGGGGGAGGGACAGGGCGGGAGAGACCCAGTACTTC. Protein sequence: CATRGRDRAGETQYF. Combining the CDR3 with reference TRBV15 and TRBJ2-5 gives the whole variable domain DAMVIQNPRYQVTQFGKPVTLSCSQTLNHNVMYWYQQKSSQAPKLLFHYYDKDFNNEADTPDNFQSRRPNTSFCFLDIRSPGLGDTAMYLCATRGRDRAGETQYFGPGTRLLVL.

This chain joins TRBV9 and TRBJ2-2; 7 bases fit TRBD1. The ends lost 4 bases at V and 1 base at J; junction bases unmatched: 7. The CDR3 is made up of 16 amino acids. The germline V gene has CDR1 SGDLS and CDR2 YYNGEE. CDR3 coding DNA: TGTGCCAGCAGCTTACCACAGGGGAGGAACACCGGGGAGCTGTTTTTT. Residues: CASSLPQGRNTGELFF.

The rearrangement uses TRBV28 and TRBJ2-1, with D hard to call. The germline gives CDR1 MDHEN, CDR2 SYDVKM. The germline V and J ends were trimmed by 5 bases and 4 bases, with 6 bases remaining between them. This CDR3 has 12 residues. The CDR3 is CASSLLYNEQFF. The CDR3, as DNA: TGTGCCAGCAGTCTCCTTTACAATGAGCAGTTCTTC.

The rearrangement uses TRBV28 and TRBJ2-7; weak D call: TRBD2 (5 bases). Germline V gives CDR1 MDHEN, CDR2 SYDVKM. The CDR3 covers 14 residues. Trimming pared 7 bases from V and 2 bases from J, leaving 15 bases between. In DNA form, the CDR3 reads TGTGCCAGCACCCCCACGGGGAGAACCTACGAGCAGTACTTC. Residues: CASTPTGRTYEQYF.

V gene TRBV3-1 (or the pseudogene TRBV3-2) combines with J gene TRBJ2-4; D remains ambiguous. Trimming left V 0 bases short and J 11 bases short, with 8 bases between. The V gene's germline CDR1 is LGHDT and CDR2 YNNKEL (reference sequence). The CDR3 totals 12 residues. CDR3 coding DNA: TGTGCCAGCAGCCAAGAAGGAGTTCTTCAGTACTTC. Its translation: CASSQEGVLQYF.

J is TRBJ1-1 and V is TRBV18, with D unclear. Germline V gene lookup returns CDR1 KGHSH and CDR2 LQKENI. V was cut by 1 base and J by 0 bases, with 12 bases left in between. This CDR3 is 16 amino acids long. The CDR3 reads CASSPQGALLNTEAFF. DNA of the CDR3: TGTGCCAGCTCACCACAGGGAGCCTTATTGAACACTGAAGCTTTCTTT.

J is TRBJ2-3 and V is TRBV7-9, with D possibly being TRBD2 (6 bases). This CDR3 has 14 amino acids. The V gene's germline CDR1 is SEHNR and CDR2 FQNEAQ (reference sequence). V was shortened by 9 bases and J by 6 bases, with 19 bases between the two germline ends. CDR3 protein: CASLPAGLRDTQYF. In DNA form, the CDR3 reads TGTGCCAGTCTGCCGGCGGGACTTAGGGATACGCAGTATTTT.

The gene calls are TRBV19 and TRBJ1-2, with a possible D match to TRBD1 (5 bases). Looked up from germline, CDR1 is LNHDA and CDR2 is SQIVND (reference sequence). The CDR3 loop spans 12 amino acids. Trimming removed 4 bases from V and 2 bases from J, with 5 bases in between. The DNA of the CDR3 is TGTGCCAGTAGTAAGGGGAACTATGGCTACACCTTC. Its protein is CASSKGNYGYTF.

The chain has TRBV19 and TRBJ1-5; the D is unclear. The CDR3 sequence is 12 residues long. Trimming removed 2 bases at V and 6 bases at J, with 5 bases between. The germline CDR1 and CDR2 sequences are LNHDA and SQIVND (reference sequence). CDR3 region: CASSINTQPQHF. For the CDR3, the DNA is TGTGCCAGTAGTATAAACACTCAGCCCCAGCATTTT.

This clone has a single count. V is TRBV6-5 and J is TRBJ1-6; possible D gene TRBD1, 6 bases. V lost 7 bases, J lost 9 bases, and 16 bases lay in between. The CDR3 consists of 14 residues. Germline V gene lookup returns CDR1 MNHEY and CDR2 SVGAGI. CDR3 loop: CASIHRELFSPLHF. In DNA, the CDR3 is TGTGCCAGCATTCACAGGGAACTGTTTTCACCCCTCCACTTT.

The chain recombines TRBV2 with TRBJ2-2; perhaps TRBD1 as D (5 bases). The length of the CDR3 is 16 residues. Germline V gene data show CDR1 as SNHLY and CDR2 as FYNNEI. V dropped 6 bases and J dropped 6 bases, with 20 bases sitting between them. The CDR3 DNA is TGTGCCAGCAGAAACCGGGCCCTGGCCAGGGCCGGGGAGCTGTTTTTT. Its protein product is CASRNRALARAGELFF.

V gene TRBV6-2 or TRBV6-3 combines with J gene TRBJ2-1, with D perhaps matching TRBD1 (6 bases). Germline V gives CDR1 MNHEY, CDR2 SVGEGT. Trimming took 2 bases from V and 7 from J, leaving 6 bases between them. There are 12 residues in the CDR3. The CDR3 loop is CASSYRGNEQFF. The CDR3 DNA reads as TGTGCCAGCAGTTACAGGGGGAATGAGCAGTTCTTC.

This chain joins TRBV10-3 and TRBJ1-1; a weak D match, TRBD1 (6 bases). The length of the CDR3 is 17 residues. V was cut by 0 bases and J by 5 bases, with 19 bases left in between. Germline V CDR1 and CDR2: ENHRY, SYGVKD. Here the CDR3 reads CAISESPGPRGGTEAFF. The CDR3 DNA follows: TGTGCCATCAGTGAGTCGCCCGGACCGAGGGGGGGAACTGAAGCTTTCTTT.